This TCR beta chain was sequenced during a study of a mutant IDH1 vaccine in newly diagnosed glioma. For the study at large: Most had both radiotherapy and temozolomide beforehand; others had only one. Week 35 was assigned to visit V12, and week 47 was assigned to visit V13.

Study-wide results and caveats: Immune responses arising from the vaccine appeared in more than 90% of patients.

This clone has only one observation. Its antigen remains unknown. The CDR3 covers 17 residues. Germline V lookup: CDR1 LGHNA, CDR2 YNFKEQ. Trimming pared 5 bases from V and 0 bases from J, leaving 14 bases between. The time point denotes: week 47, end of study. Vaccination used 300 ug of mutant IDH1 20-mer peptide per dose, with topical imiquimod. All eight of the vaccinations patients received fell in weeks 1, 3, 5, 7, 11, 15, 19 and 23. Only in-frame clones appear in the TCRdb table, and some are missing; sequencing was by immunoSEQ multiplex PCR. Of tens of thousands of clones in the sample, roughly four fifths were seen once.

The sequence derives from a woman between 50 and 59 years old with glioma. The chain combines TRBV4-2 with TRBJ2-6; no reliable D call. This sample comprised PBMCs, obtained from a glioma patient whose treatment included an IDH1 peptide vaccine. In DNA form, the CDR3 reads TGTGCCAGCAGCTATGGTGGCATTCACTCTGGGGCCAACGTCCTGACTTTC. Amino acids: CASSYGGIHSGANVLTF.